This T cell receptor beta chain was found in a study of glioma-infiltrating T cells after dendritic cell vaccination. On this clone itself: The antigen is unknown.

Libraries were prepared by immunoSEQ multiplex PCR; TCRdb keeps only in-frame clonotypes and omits some of them. The sample shows under 100,000 clones, 85% to 90% of them seen only once. Findings of the study overall: Only a small number of patients had complete blood and tumor samples.

The TCR originated in a human donor with glioblastoma. Sequenced material: blood, taken before dendritic cell vaccination.

CDR3 residues: CASSEAYEQYF. CDR3 DNA: TGCGCCAGCAGCGAGGCCTACGAGCAGTACTTC. The J gene is TRBJ2-7, the V gene TRBV5-1; D is ambiguous. From germline, CDR1 is SGHRS and CDR2 YFSETQ. The V gene lost 4 bases and the J gene lost 2 bases, with 4 bases spanning the gap. The length of the CDR3 is 11 residues.